The sequence of this TCR beta chain was determined in a study of T cell clonality in common variable immunodeficiency. Study-wide findings and caveats: Common variable immunodeficiency TCR beta sequences reportedly had fewer deletions and N-nucleotide insertions.

This clone was found a few times. Antigen specificity is unknown. The sequenced fragment ends 3 residues before the CDR3 boundary, so the rest is inferred from the germline J gene. Germline CDR1 SGHTA, CDR2 FQGNSA. V lost 5 bases to trimming and J lost 5 bases; unmatched junction nucleotides: 6. This CDR3 region has 14 residues. Control and CVID samples contributed equal amounts of genomic DNA. Sequencing used immunoSEQ multiplex PCR; TCRdb keeps in-frame clones, though not all of them. The sample shows about 35,000 clones, no singletons; the ten largest hold more than 25%. V gene TRBV7-2 combines with J gene TRBJ2-1; 7 nucleotides agree with TRBD2. The TCR originated in a human donor with common variable immunodeficiency. Source material: peripheral blood mononuclear cells. CDR3 region: CASSPLAVDNEQFF. The covered CDR3 bases are TGTGCCAGCAGCCCGCTAGCGGTTGACAATGAG.